The TCR beta chain described here comes from a study of early stage breast cancer tumors. V was clipped by 0 bases and J by 2 bases; unmatched bases: 8. Germline V gene sequence: CDR1 SGDLS, CDR2 YYNGEE. The CDR3 totals 18 residues. Assay: immunoSEQ multiplex PCR; the TCRdb copy retains only in-frame clones and omits some. The table lists 50,000 or so clones, roughly 80% of them singletons. This sequence originates from a person in their fifties or sixties with breast cancer. The V gene is TRBV9, the J gene TRBJ2-3; TRBD2 aligns across 11 bases. The sequenced material came from blood. The CDR3 here is CASSVGAGTSGPTDTQYF. The CDR3, as DNA: TGTGCCAGCAGCGTAGGAGCGGGGACTAGCGGACCCACAGATACGCAGTATTTT.